These 28 T cell receptor beta chains share one sample of origin, sequenced in a study of blood T cell repertoires in COVID-19. Method: immunoSEQ multiplex PCR; TCRdb's copy keeps in-frame clones and lacks some. The sample holds under 300,000 clones, approximately 82% seen once. The specimen was peripheral blood. The receptors here all came from a woman older than 75 with active or convalescent COVID-19.

The V call is TRBV19, the J call TRBJ1-6, with 7 positions matching TRBD1. The CDR3 is 13 residues long. CDR1 and CDR2 from the germline V gene are LNHDA and SQIVND (reference sequence). Germline trimming cut 8 bases from V and 5 bases from J; bases unmatched to any gene: 3. CDR3 coding DNA: TGTGCCAGTGCGGACAGGCATAATTCACCCCTCCACTTT. Amino acid sequence: CASADRHNSPLHF.

There are a few counts of this clone. Written as DNA, the CDR3 is TGTGCCAGTAGGCGACTGAGGAACACCATATATTTT. It translates to CASRRLRNTIYF. This rearrangement joins TRBV19 to TRBJ1-3; D is uncertain. This CDR3 comprises 12 residues. The germline V gene encodes CDR1 LNHDA and CDR2 SQIVND (reference sequence). V was clipped by 6 bases and J by 7 bases, with 10 bases between them.

The chain joins TRBV9 to TRBJ2-1; perhaps TRBD2 as D (6 bases). Germline V gene sequence: CDR1 SGDLS, CDR2 YYNGEE. With 1 base removed from V and 8 bases from J, the gap between germline ends came to 13 bases. The CDR3 consists of 14 residues. This CDR3 is CASSVTPGVHEQFF. The CDR3 bases are TGTGCCAGCAGCGTAACCCCGGGAGTCCATGAGCAGTTCTTC.

The genes are TRBV2 and TRBJ1-2; D may be TRBD1 (5 bases). The CDR3 has 14 amino acids. V lost 6 bases to trimming and J lost 8 bases, with 19 bases between them. Germline assignment: CDR1 SNHLY and CDR2 FYNNEI. CDR3: CASSGGRPIGGYTF. The CDR3 nucleotides read TGTGCCAGCAGCGGGGGACGTCCCATTGGAGGCTACACCTTC. The complete variable domain, with remaining parts taken from reference TRBV2 and TRBJ1-2, reads EPEVTQTPSHQVTQMGQEVILRCVPISNHLYFYWYRQILGQKVEFLVSFYNNEISEKSEIFDDQFSVERPDGSNFTLKIRSTKLEDSAMYFCASSGGRPIGGYTFGSGTRLTVV.

The genes are TRBV7-9 and TRBJ2-1; 12 bases fit TRBD2. The CDR3 has 15 residues. The junction had 3 bases not matched to a gene; V was cut back by 3 bases and J by 6 bases. From germline, CDR1 is SEHNR and CDR2 FQNEAQ (reference sequence). CDR3 DNA sequence: TGTGCCAGCAGCTTTACTAGCGGGAGGTCCAATGAGCAGTTCTTC. Encoded protein: CASSFTSGRSNEQFF. The full variable domain, in which reference TRBV7-9 and TRBJ2-1 provide the parts outside the CDR3, is DTGVSQNPRHKITKRGQNVTFRCDPISEHNRLYWYRQTLGQGPEFLTYFQNEAQLEKSRLLSDRFSAERPKGSFSTLEIQRTEQGDSAMYLCASSFTSGRSNEQFFGPGTRLTVL.

V gene TRBV2 combines with J gene TRBJ2-1, with 7 bases aligning to TRBD2. With 8 bases clipped from V and 3 bases from J, the junction kept 10 bases outside the gene matches. Germline CDR1 and CDR2: SNHLY and FYNNEI. There are 15 residues in the CDR3. The CDR3 reads CASGERLAVYNEQFF. CDR3 in DNA: TGTGCCAGCGGGGAGAGGCTAGCGGTCTACAATGAGCAGTTCTTC.

The V and J genes are TRBV18 and TRBJ1-1, with D tentatively TRBD1 (6 bases). From germline, CDR1 is KGHSH and CDR2 LQKENI. The CDR3 spans 16 residues. The V end was cut by 3 bases, the J end by 4 bases, with 18 bases between. The CDR3 region is CASSPQKQGSLTEAFF. CDR3 bases: TGTGCCAGCTCACCCCAAAAACAGGGTTCCCTCACTGAAGCTTTCTTT.

About this clone itself: The same CDR3 is also encoded by other DNA sequences in this sample. The chain links TRBV13 to TRBJ2-2; 8 nucleotides match TRBD2. The V and J ends lost 4 bases and 4 bases, in that order; junction bases with no gene match: 8. Per germline, CDR1 PRHDT and CDR2 FYEKMQ (reference sequence). The CDR3 loop spans 16 amino acids. DNA of the CDR3: TGTGCCAGCAGCTCCCGGACTAGCTGGGGCACCGGGGAGCTGTTTTTT. Its protein product is CASSSRTSWGTGELFF.

The chain recombines TRBV18 with TRBJ2-1; 10 nucleotides line up with TRBD1. The CDR3 extends over 14 amino acids. In germline, CDR1 is KGHSH, CDR2 LQKENI. V trimming: 3 bases; J trimming: 5 bases; junction bases outside the gene matches: 1. CDR3: CASSPGQGNNEQFF. CDR3 nucleotide sequence: TGTGCCAGCTCACCGGGACAGGGGAACAATGAGCAGTTCTTC.

V gene TRBV29-1 combines with J gene TRBJ2-7; 9 bases line up with TRBD2. Germline values: CDR1 SQVTM, CDR2 ANQGSEA. The V and J ends lost 4 bases and 2 bases, in that order; junction bases with no gene match: 6. The CDR3 sequence is 14 residues long. The CDR3 DNA follows: TGCAGCGTTGGCCCCAGCGGGGGGACCTACGAGCAGTACTTC. As protein: CSVGPSGGTYEQYF.

The rearrangement uses TRBV28 and TRBJ2-5; 7 positions agree with TRBD2. The CDR3 spans 13 residues. With V trimmed by 8 bases and J by 5 bases, 8 bases remained unmatched. Per germline, CDR1 MDHEN and CDR2 SYDVKM. The CDR3 loop is CASGEGRRETQYF. The CDR3, as DNA: TGTGCCAGCGGGGAGGGGCGCCGGGAGACCCAGTACTTC.

The J gene is TRBJ1-5, the V gene TRBV19; D not resolved. V lost 2 bases and J 0 bases, leaving 8 bases between the germline ends. This CDR3 region has 15 residues. Germline CDR1 reads LNHDA; CDR2 reads SQIVND (reference sequence). The CDR3 region has the DNA TGTGCCAGTAGTATATCGGTCTATAGCAATCAGCCCCAGCATTTT. This encodes CASSISVYSNQPQHF. The whole variable domain, filled in from reference TRBV19 and TRBJ1-5, reads DGGITQSPKYLFRKEGQNVTLSCEQNLNHDAMYWYRQDPGQGLRLIYYSQIVNDFQKGDIAEGYSVSREKKESFPLTVTSAQKNPTAFYLCASSISVYSNQPQHFGDGTRLSIL.

The genes are TRBV6-2 or TRBV6-3 and TRBJ2-1; D might be TRBD2 (5 bases). The germline V gene encodes CDR1 MNHEY and CDR2 SVGEGT. V was pared by 5 bases and J by 7 bases, with 9 bases between. This CDR3 comprises 12 residues. In nucleotides, the CDR3 is TGTGCCAGCAGTCAGAGGGAAAATGAGCAGTTCTTC. Protein sequence: CASSQRENEQFF.

The chain employs TRBV30 and TRBJ1-3; D is uncertain. Per the germline V gene, CDR1 is GTSNPN and CDR2 is SVGIG (reference sequence). The CDR3 has 14 residues. V shed 3 bases and J shed 2 bases, with 11 bases lying between them. Here the CDR3 reads CAWSAGVAGNTIYF. The CDR3 nucleotides are TGTGCCTGGAGCGCGGGAGTCGCTGGAAACACCATATATTTT.

This chain connects TRBV7-9 to TRBJ1-1; the D gene is possibly TRBD1 (5 bases). The CDR3 spans 16 residues. V lost 6 bases to trimming and J lost 1 base, with 18 bases between them. Germline CDR1 and CDR2: SEHNR and FQNEAQ (reference sequence). In nucleotides, the CDR3 is TGTGCCAGCAGGTTCGAGACGGGGGACCCGAACACTGAAGCTTTCTTT. Translation: CASRFETGDPNTEAFF.

This rearrangement joins TRBV6-5 to TRBJ2-2; 11 nucleotides line up with TRBD2. With 6 bases clipped from V and 7 bases from J, the junction kept 4 bases outside the gene matches. The CDR3 runs to 14 residues. Germline assignment: CDR1 MNHEY and CDR2 SVGAGI. This CDR3 reads CASRLAGAVGELFF. CDR3 DNA: TGTGCCAGCAGACTAGCGGGAGCGGTCGGGGAGCTGTTTTTT.

The chain links TRBV5-1 to TRBJ2-7; TRBD1 matches at 7 bases. The CDR3 consists of 14 residues. Unmatched junction bases numbered 6, after V lost 4 bases and J lost 2 bases. From germline, CDR1 is SGHRS and CDR2 YFSETQ. CDR3 in amino acids: CASSARTGPYEQYF. The CDR3 coding sequence is TGCGCCAGCAGCGCTAGGACAGGACCCTACGAGCAGTACTTC. The whole variable domain, remainder taken from reference TRBV5-1 and TRBJ2-7, is KAGVTQTPRYLIKTRGQQVTLSCSPISGHRSVSWYQQTPGQGLQFLFEYFSETQRNKGNFPGRFSGRQFSNSRSEMNVSTLELGDSALYLCASSARTGPYEQYFGPGTRLTVT.

V gene TRBV18 combines with J gene TRBJ1-1, with 7 bases aligning to TRBD1. The CDR3 is 14 residues long. In germline, CDR1 is KGHSH, CDR2 LQKENI. Trimming at V came to 1 base and at J to 3 bases, leaving 2 bases not matched to a gene. CDR3 protein: CASSPLQGDTEAFF. The CDR3 DNA follows: TGTGCCAGCTCACCACTTCAGGGGGACACTGAAGCTTTCTTT.

The chain couples TRBV24-1 to TRBJ2-1, with a weak D call TRBD2 (6 bases). CDR3 length: 15 amino acids. CDR1 and CDR2 (germline): KGHDR, SFDVKD. V was pared by 3 bases and J by 0 bases, with 8 bases between. CDR3: CATSDATSSYNEQFF. CDR3 DNA: TGTGCCACCAGTGATGCGACTAGCTCCTACAATGAGCAGTTCTTC.

The chain employs TRBV19 and TRBJ1-5; 8 nucleotides agree with TRBD1. CDR1 and CDR2 from the germline V gene are LNHDA and SQIVND (reference sequence). CDR3 length equals 17 residues. V lost 0 bases and J lost 0; bases outside the gene matches: 4. The CDR3 is CASSIDDRGFSNQPQHF. In DNA form, the CDR3 reads TGTGCCAGTAGTATAGATGACAGGGGATTTAGCAATCAGCCCCAGCATTTT.

The J gene is TRBJ1-2, the V gene TRBV5-1; a weak D match, TRBD1 (5 bases). The V gene's germline CDR1 is SGHRS and CDR2 YFSETQ. With 0 bases removed from V and 4 bases from J, the gap between germline ends came to 7 bases. CDR3 length: 13 residues. In DNA, the CDR3 is TGCGCCAGCAGCTTGGTCGGGGGCTATGGCTACACCTTC. Protein sequence: CASSLVGGYGYTF. The variable domain in full, with the rest retrieved from reference TRBV5-1 and TRBJ1-2, is KAGVTQTPRYLIKTRGQQVTLSCSPISGHRSVSWYQQTPGQGLQFLFEYFSETQRNKGNFPGRFSGRQFSNSRSEMNVSTLELGDSALYLCASSLVGGYGYTFGSGTRLTVV.

This chain's CDR3 is CASGGAGRGDTQYF. The CDR3 DNA is TGTGCCAGCGGAGGAGCGGGGCGGGGAGATACGCAGTATTTT. V usage is TRBV2 and J usage is TRBJ2-3, with 7 bases that match TRBD2. V lost 8 bases, J lost 5 bases, and 10 bases stayed unmatched. Germline V CDR1 and CDR2: SNHLY, FYNNEI. The CDR3 extends over 14 amino acids.

This sequence joins TRBV19 and TRBJ2-5, with D perhaps matching TRBD1 (5 bases). CDR1 is LNHDA and CDR2 is SQIVND in the germline V gene (reference sequence). The germline V and J ends were trimmed by 5 bases and 0 bases, with 16 bases remaining between them. The CDR3 runs 16 residues. DNA for the CDR3: TGTGCCAGTAGTGCGCCCGCAACAGGTTACCAAGAGACCCAGTACTTC. Its protein product is CASSAPATGYQETQYF.

The chain combines TRBV28 with TRBJ1-5; D possibly corresponds to TRBD1 (6 bases). The CDR3 runs 14 residues. Germline CDR1 MDHEN, CDR2 SYDVKM. V gave up 5 bases and J gave up 6 bases, with 14 bases separating them. CDR3 in DNA: TGTGCCAGCAGTCCCGGGGGGGCAGTTCAGCCCCAGCATTTT. It is translated as CASSPGGAVQPQHF.

The rearrangement links TRBV30 to TRBJ1-1; TRBD1 matches 7 bases. In germline, CDR1 is GTSNPN, CDR2 SVGIG (reference sequence). The J segment lost 10 bases and the V segment lost 4 bases, leaving 9 bases of the junction unmatched. There are 12 residues in the CDR3. The CDR3 DNA is TGTGCCTGGACAAGACAGGGCGGCGGAGCTTTCTTT. It yields the protein CAWTRQGGGAFF.

V usage is TRBV2 and J usage is TRBJ2-3; 9 bases match TRBD2. The CDR3 covers 12 residues. Germline loops: CDR1 SNHLY, CDR2 FYNNEI. CDR3 sequence reads: CGGGANADTQYF. CDR3 DNA sequence: TGTGGCGGGGGGGCAAATGCAGATACGCAGTATTTT.

The J gene is TRBJ2-3, the V gene TRBV6-5; D possibly corresponds to TRBD2 (5 bases). This CDR3 contains 14 residues. Between the trimmed V and J ends, which lost 7 bases and 4 bases, there was a span of 15 bases. In germline, CDR1 is MNHEY, CDR2 SVGAGI. The CDR3 DNA reads as TGTGCCAGCACGGAGGAGCGGAGCGCAGATACGCAGTATTTT. It is translated as CASTEERSADTQYF.

The chain carries TRBV19 and TRBJ1-2; 8 positions match TRBD1. The CDR3 is 14 residues long. Germline CDR1 LNHDA, CDR2 SQIVND (reference sequence). The V and J ends lost 4 bases and 7 bases, in that order; junction bases with no gene match: 8. The CDR3 nucleotides read TGTGCCAGTAGTAGACGACAGGGGCAAGGTGGCTACACCTTC. Amino acids: CASSRRQGQGGYTF.